Following are 29 T cell receptor beta chains from one sample sequenced in a study of CD8+ T cells in alopecia areata. Treatment indicated: oral pan-JAK inhibitor, 5-10 mg twice daily. RNA extraction was followed by reverse transcription into cDNA, which acted as the sequencing template. TCRdb's table, derived via immunoSEQ multiplex PCR, lists solely in-frame clones and lacks some. The sample holds about 150,000 clones, about 51% seen once. This specimen consisted of CD8+ T cells sorted from blood, obtained at week 4, from a patient treated with tofacitinib. The receptors were sampled from a human donor with alopecia areata.

As for this clone: At one of its ends the junction is not consistent with the germline gene, which may arise from a read error. This chain links TRBV5-4 with TRBJ1-4; D gene ambiguous. This CDR3 is 14 amino acids long. Germline V CDR1 and CDR2: SGHNT, YYREEE (reference sequence). The CDR3 DNA follows: TGCGCCAGCAGCCCACTGGCGGCCTCTGAAAAACTGTTTTTT. Residues: CASSPLAASEKLFF.

The V gene is TRBV5-6, the J gene TRBJ1-1, with D possibly matching TRBD1 (6 bases). The V and J ends lost 4 bases and 11 bases respectively, with 15 bases between them. This CDR3 contains 12 residues. Germline CDR1 reads SGHDT; CDR2 reads YYEEEE. Written as DNA, the CDR3 is TGTGCCAGCAGCGACCAGGGGATTGGGGCTTTCTTT. The encoded protein is CASSDQGIGAFF.

This clone was found once. The chain recombines TRBV6-6 with TRBJ2-5, with D unresolved. Trimming took off 2 bases at V and 5 bases at J, with 12 bases between the two ends. The length of the CDR3 is 14 residues. The V gene's germline CDR1 is MNHNY and CDR2 SVGAGI (reference sequence). This CDR3 reads CASSYVESRETQYF. CDR3 nucleotide sequence: TGTGCCAGCAGTTACGTGGAGTCGCGGGAGACCCAGTACTTC.

The genes are TRBV5-6 and TRBJ2-7; D not certain. V shed 4 bases and J shed 3 bases, with 8 bases lying between them. Germline lookup yields CDR1 SGHDT and CDR2 YYEEEE. The CDR3 consists of 12 residues. The CDR3 sequence: CASSPDNYEQYF. CDR3 nucleotide sequence: TGTGCCAGCAGCCCCGACAACTACGAGCAGTACTTC.

As regards this clone: The sample holds other DNA sequences that translate to the same CDR3. The gene calls are TRBV5-6 and TRBJ2-7; no definite D call. CDR3 size: 12 residues. V was cut by 4 bases and J by 5 bases, with 10 bases left in between. Germline V CDR1 and CDR2: SGHDT, YYEEEE. CDR3 loop: CASSPGPNEQYF. The CDR3 DNA reads as TGTGCCAGCAGCCCCGGACCAAACGAGCAGTACTTC. Full variable domain (outside the CDR3, taken from reference TRBV5-6 and TRBJ2-7): DAGVTQSPTHLIKTRGQQVTLRCSPKSGHDTVSWYQQALGQGPQFIFQYYEEEERQRGNFPDRFSGHQFPNYSSELNVNALLLGDSALYLCASSPGPNEQYFGPGTRLTVT.

Points on this clone: This sample includes further DNA sequences coding for the same CDR3. The chain carries TRBV27 and TRBJ2-7; D remains ambiguous. Trimming removed 1 base at V and 6 bases at J, with 7 bases between. This CDR3 comprises 12 residues. CDR1 MNHEY and CDR2 SMNVEV come from the germline V gene (reference sequence). CDR3 bases: TGTGCCAGCAGTTTATTAGGGTCCGAGCAGTACTTC. This translates into CASSLLGSEQYF.

This clone was counted a few times. V and J are TRBV5-1 and TRBJ1-1; D remains ambiguous. Germline CDR1 reads SGHRS; CDR2 reads YFSETQ. The germline V and J ends were trimmed by 2 bases and 11 bases, with 25 bases remaining between them. The CDR3 runs 16 residues. CDR3: CASSFGEGNYPLDAFF. The CDR3 DNA follows: TGCGCCAGCAGCTTCGGCGAGGGAAACTACCCGCTGGACGCTTTCTTT.

V gene TRBV27 combines with J gene TRBJ1-2; D possibly corresponds to TRBD1 (5 bases). V lost 4 bases, J lost 5 bases, and 14 bases lay in between. Germline CDR1 MNHEY, CDR2 SMNVEV (reference sequence). The CDR3 contains 14 residues. CDR3 DNA sequence: TGTGCCAGCAGTTCAGGGATATCGGGTTATGGCTACACCTTC. It yields the protein CASSSGISGYGYTF.

Here the CDR3 DNA reads TGTGCCACCAGCAGAGTCGGCAGCCTCATGAACACTGAAGCTTTCTTT. Translated: CATSRVGSLMNTEAFF. The V gene is TRBV15, the J gene TRBJ1-1; D not certain. The CDR3 has 16 residues. In germline, CDR1 is LNHNV, CDR2 YYDKDF (reference sequence). Trimming pared 1 base from V and 0 bases from J, leaving 12 bases between.

This clone appeared once. The chain links TRBV6-5 to TRBJ2-7; 7 bases are shared with TRBD1. In germline, CDR1 is MNHEY, CDR2 SVGAGI. V lost 6 bases, J lost 3 bases, and 8 bases stayed unmatched. The CDR3 sequence is 14 residues long. This CDR3 is CASSRNRDSYEQYF. Here the CDR3 DNA reads TGTGCCAGCAGCAGAAACCGGGACAGCTACGAGCAGTACTTC.

V gene TRBV28 combines with J gene TRBJ2-5; no firm D call. Near its end, the DNA agrees better with TRBJ2-7, so the J call may be wrong. The length of the CDR3 is 11 residues. Germline loops: CDR1 MDHEN, CDR2 SYDVKM. Here the CDR3 DNA reads TGTGCCAGCAGTCTTACCTACGAGCAGTACTTC. Encoded protein: CASSLTYEQYF.

V usage is TRBV29-1 and J usage is TRBJ2-7; possibly TRBD2 for D (5 bases). This CDR3 is 12 amino acids long. The V and J ends lost 6 bases and 5 bases respectively, with 14 bases between them. Germline V gene lookup returns CDR1 SQVTM and CDR2 ANQGSEA. The CDR3 coding sequence is TGCAGCGTGCGGACGGGGTCCCACGAGCAGTACTTC. This sequence encodes CSVRTGSHEQYF.

In nucleotides, the CDR3 is TGTGCCAGCAGTACGGGACTAGCGAGGGGAGAGACCCAGTACTTC. This gives the protein CASSTGLARGETQYF. This chain joins TRBV25-1 and TRBJ2-5, with 10 bases aligning to TRBD2. Per germline, CDR1 MGHDK and CDR2 SYGVNS. Losses at the gene ends were 5 bases for V and 4 bases for J; bases not matched to a gene: 7. This CDR3 is built from 15 residues.

This clone was seen a few times. The rearrangement joins TRBV30 to TRBJ1-2, with a possible D match to TRBD1 (6 bases). The CDR3 contains 13 residues. V dropped 7 bases and J dropped 3 bases, with 15 bases sitting between them. Germline CDR1 is GTSNPN and CDR2 is SVGIG (reference sequence). This chain's CDR3 is CALTRGQHYGYTF. DNA for the CDR3: TGTGCCTTGACGCGGGGGCAACACTATGGCTACACCTTC.

V is TRBV5-6 and J is TRBJ1-1; TRBD1 matches at 8 bases. Germline V CDR1 and CDR2: SGHDT, YYEEEE. This CDR3 spans 15 amino acids. The J segment lost 4 bases and the V segment lost 0 bases, leaving 5 bases of the junction unmatched. Here the CDR3 DNA reads TGTGCCAGCAGCTTGGGGACAGGGAGGGGCACTGAAGCTTTCTTT. Amino acids: CASSLGTGRGTEAFF.

The chain employs TRBV19 and TRBJ1-5, with D possibly matching TRBD1 (6 bases). The germline CDR1 and CDR2 sequences are LNHDA and SQIVND (reference sequence). With 3 bases removed from V and 2 bases from J, the gap between germline ends came to 11 bases. The CDR3 spans 15 residues. The CDR3 loop is CASSMAGEGNQPQHF. Written as DNA, the CDR3 is TGTGCCAGTAGTATGGCAGGGGAGGGCAATCAGCCCCAGCATTTT.

This chain uses TRBV30 with TRBJ1-3; maybe TRBD1 (6 bases). Germline values: CDR1 GTSNPN, CDR2 SVGIG (reference sequence). This CDR3 has 15 amino acids. Trimming shortened V by 1 base and J by 0 bases, and 10 bases separated the two germline ends. CDR3 loop: CAWSDGQISGNTIYF. Here the CDR3 DNA reads TGTGCCTGGAGTGACGGACAGATCTCTGGAAACACCATATATTTT.

This chain joins TRBV2 and TRBJ2-1; a weak D match, TRBD2 (5 bases). V lost 4 bases to trimming and J lost 7 bases, with 11 bases between them. The CDR3 has 13 residues. Germline-derived CDR1 and CDR2 are SNHLY and FYNNEI. The CDR3 nucleotides are TGTGCCAGCAGTGGGAGCGGTGCTAATGAGCAGTTCTTC. This encodes CASSGSGANEQFF.

The V call is TRBV2, the J call TRBJ1-2; 12 nucleotides align to TRBD1. This CDR3 is 14 amino acids long. After removal of 7 bases from V and 3 bases from J, the junction contained 3 bases not matched to a gene. Per germline, CDR1 SNHLY and CDR2 FYNNEI. The chain's CDR3 is CASMGDRGHYGYTF. The DNA of the CDR3 is TGTGCCAGCATGGGGGACAGGGGGCACTATGGCTACACCTTC.

The table lists this clone with a few counts. This chain uses TRBV6-5 with TRBJ1-1; the D is unclear. This CDR3 region has 14 residues. V was cut by 8 bases and J by 7 bases, with 20 bases left in between. In germline, CDR1 is MNHEY, CDR2 SVGAGI. The CDR3 reads CASANGGSPFEAFF. CDR3 bases: TGTGCCAGCGCAAACGGAGGGAGCCCTTTTGAAGCTTTCTTT.

The rearrangement joins TRBV9 to TRBJ1-2; D not resolved. V was trimmed by 3 bases and J by 0 bases, leaving 12 bases between them. The CDR3 totals 15 residues. Per germline, CDR1 SGDLS and CDR2 YYNGEE. CDR3 sequence (DNA): TGTGCCAGCAGCGAGAACCCGGGGTCTAACTATGGCTACACCTTC. Amino acids: CASSENPGSNYGYTF.

This clone was seen once. The chain carries TRBV25-1 and TRBJ1-6; TRBD1 is a possible D gene (5 bases). Germline assignment: CDR1 MGHDK and CDR2 SYGVNS. The CDR3 is 14 amino acids. Trimming removed 2 bases from V and 11 bases from J, with 13 bases in between. CDR3 nucleotide sequence: TGTGCCAGCAGTGAACCAGGGTTCGGGACACCCCTCCACTTT. It codes for CASSEPGFGTPLHF.

This clone has a handful of counts. V usage is TRBV29-1 and J usage is TRBJ2-2; D tentatively reads TRBD1 or TRBD2 (6 bases each). With 3 bases removed from V and 6 bases from J, the gap between germline ends came to 17 bases. The CDR3 is 15 amino acids. Germline lookup yields CDR1 SQVTM and CDR2 ANQGSEA. The CDR3 nucleotides are TGCAGCGTTGAGGCCCCGGGGGCGCGTCCCGGGGAGCTGTTTTTT. It translates to CSVEAPGARPGELFF.

This clone has a single count. The chain employs TRBV6-5 and TRBJ1-1; the D is unclear. V gave up 2 bases and J gave up 4 bases, with 11 bases separating them. The germline gives CDR1 MNHEY, CDR2 SVGAGI. The length of the CDR3 is 14 residues. The CDR3 sequence: CASSYNEGPTEAFF. The CDR3 region has the DNA TGTGCCAGCAGTTACAACGAGGGTCCCACTGAAGCTTTCTTT.

This chain connects TRBV9 to TRBJ2-7, with D unclear. The CDR3 totals 13 residues. Trimming took off 0 bases at V and 2 bases at J, with 6 bases between the two ends. Germline CDR1 SGDLS, CDR2 YYNGEE. The CDR3 DNA sequence: TGTGCCAGCAGCGTAGACGAGGCCTACGAGCAGTACTTC. It encodes CASSVDEAYEQYF.

The chain carries TRBV30 and TRBJ2-3; the D gene could be TRBD1 or TRBD2 (5 bases each). This CDR3 has 17 amino acids. The germline gives CDR1 GTSNPN, CDR2 SVGIG (reference sequence). Trimming cost V 3 bases and J 7 bases, with 26 bases left between them. CDR3 sequence (DNA): TGTGCCTGGAGGGGCTGGGCCGGGACCCCGAGGGCCTATACGCAGTATTTT. Translating it yields CAWRGWAGTPRAYTQYF.

This chain joins TRBV30 and TRBJ2-7; D possibly matches TRBD1 or TRBD2 (6 bases each). This CDR3 contains 12 residues. V lost 8 bases and J 3 bases, leaving 14 bases between the germline ends. Germline values: CDR1 GTSNPN, CDR2 SVGIG (reference sequence). CDR3 bases: TGTGCCGCCACAAGGGGGGTCTACGAGCAGTACTTC. Translating gives CAATRGVYEQYF.

The V gene is TRBV7-9, the J gene TRBJ1-6; D is ambiguous. Looked up from germline, CDR1 is SEHNR and CDR2 is FQNEAQ (reference sequence). The V end was cut by 5 bases, the J end by 13 bases, with 6 bases between. The CDR3 sequence is 10 residues long. This CDR3 reads CASSPGPLHF. CDR3 coding DNA: TGTGCCAGCAGCCCGGGTCCCCTCCACTTT.

A few counts support this clone. The J gene is TRBJ1-5, the V gene TRBV9, with 7 bases fitting TRBD1. Germline assignment: CDR1 SGDLS and CDR2 YYNGEE. J lost 0 bases, V lost 4 bases, and 4 bases had no gene match. This CDR3 has 15 amino acids. The CDR3, as DNA: TGTGCCAGCAGCCCGGGGACAGCTAGCAATCAGCCCCAGCATTTT. Translating gives CASSPGTASNQPQHF.